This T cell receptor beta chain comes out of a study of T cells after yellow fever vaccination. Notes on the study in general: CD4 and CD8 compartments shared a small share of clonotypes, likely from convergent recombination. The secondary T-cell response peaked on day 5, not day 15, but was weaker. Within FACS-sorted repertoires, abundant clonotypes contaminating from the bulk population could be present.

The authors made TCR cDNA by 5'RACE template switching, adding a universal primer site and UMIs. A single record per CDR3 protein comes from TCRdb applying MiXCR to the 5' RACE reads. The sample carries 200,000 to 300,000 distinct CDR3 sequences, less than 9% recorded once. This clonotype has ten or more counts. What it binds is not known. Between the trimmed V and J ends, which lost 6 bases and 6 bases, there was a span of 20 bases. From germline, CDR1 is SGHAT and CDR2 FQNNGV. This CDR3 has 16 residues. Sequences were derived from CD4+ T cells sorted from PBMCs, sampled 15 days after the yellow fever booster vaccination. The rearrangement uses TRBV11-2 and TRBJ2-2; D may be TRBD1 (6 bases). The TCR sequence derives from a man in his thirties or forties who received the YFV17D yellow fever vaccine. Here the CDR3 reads CASSQRGSTWSGELFF. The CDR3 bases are TGTGCCAGCAGTCAGAGGGGGAGCACATGGTCCGGGGAGCTGTTTTTT.